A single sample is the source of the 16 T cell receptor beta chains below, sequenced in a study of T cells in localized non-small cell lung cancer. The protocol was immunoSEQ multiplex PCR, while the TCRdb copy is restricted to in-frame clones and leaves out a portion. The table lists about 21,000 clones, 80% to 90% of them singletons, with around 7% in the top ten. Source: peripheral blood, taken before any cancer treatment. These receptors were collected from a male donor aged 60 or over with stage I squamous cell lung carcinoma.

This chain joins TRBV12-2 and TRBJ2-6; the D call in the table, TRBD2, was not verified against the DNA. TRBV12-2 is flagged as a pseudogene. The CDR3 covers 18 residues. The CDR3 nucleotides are TGTGCAAGTCGCCCACTATTCTCCACACAAAGTCGGGCCAACGTCCTGACTTTC. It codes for CASRPLFSTQSRANVLTF.

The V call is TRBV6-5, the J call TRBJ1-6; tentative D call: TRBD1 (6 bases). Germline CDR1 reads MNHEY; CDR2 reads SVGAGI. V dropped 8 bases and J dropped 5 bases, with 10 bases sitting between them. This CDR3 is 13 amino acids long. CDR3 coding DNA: TGTGCCAGCCGAAGGACAGATAATTCACCCCTCCACTTT. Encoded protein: CASRRTDNSPLHF.

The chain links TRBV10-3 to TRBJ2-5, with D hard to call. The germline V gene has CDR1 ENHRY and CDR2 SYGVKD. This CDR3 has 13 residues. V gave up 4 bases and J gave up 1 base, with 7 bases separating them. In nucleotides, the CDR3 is TGTGCCATCAGTGTAACGGCCCAAGAGACCCAGTACTTC. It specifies CAISVTAQETQYF.

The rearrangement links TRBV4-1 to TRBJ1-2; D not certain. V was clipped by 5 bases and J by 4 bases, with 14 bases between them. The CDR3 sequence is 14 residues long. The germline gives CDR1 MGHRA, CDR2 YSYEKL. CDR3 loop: CASSETLMGYGYTF. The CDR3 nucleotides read TGCGCCAGCAGCGAAACACTAATGGGCTATGGCTACACCTTC.

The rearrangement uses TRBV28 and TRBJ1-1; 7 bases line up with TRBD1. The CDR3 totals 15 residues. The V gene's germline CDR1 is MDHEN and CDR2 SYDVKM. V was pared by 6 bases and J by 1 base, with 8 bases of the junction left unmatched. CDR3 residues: CASRALQGQNTEAFF. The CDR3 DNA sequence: TGTGCCAGCAGAGCCTTACAGGGGCAGAACACTGAAGCTTTCTTT. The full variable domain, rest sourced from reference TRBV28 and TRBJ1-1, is DVKVTQSSRYLVKRTGEKVFLECVQDMDHENMFWYRQDPGLGLRLIYFSYDVKMKEKGDIPEGYSVSREKKERFSLILESASTNQTSMYLCASRALQGQNTEAFFGQGTRLTVV.

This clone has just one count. The CDR3 region has the DNA TGTGCCAGCAGTTTGGGGACAGGAATTCTCTCTGGGGCCAACGTCCTGACTTTC. It encodes CASSLGTGILSGANVLTF. The rearrangement joins TRBV27 to TRBJ2-6; 8 bases agree with TRBD1. Germline CDR1 is MNHEY and CDR2 is SMNVEV (reference sequence). V gave up 3 bases and J gave up 0 bases; unmatched junction bases: 7. The CDR3 totals 18 residues.

The CDR3 DNA reads TGTGCCAGCAGCCTAGGGGGGACCTCGAACACCGGGGAGCTGTTTTTT. This encodes CASSLGGTSNTGELFF. J is TRBJ2-2 and V is TRBV11-3, with D perhaps assigned TRBD1 or TRBD2 (6 bases each). The CDR3 covers 16 residues. From germline, CDR1 is SGHNT and CDR2 YENEEA. Trimming pared 5 bases from V and 0 bases from J, leaving 13 bases between.

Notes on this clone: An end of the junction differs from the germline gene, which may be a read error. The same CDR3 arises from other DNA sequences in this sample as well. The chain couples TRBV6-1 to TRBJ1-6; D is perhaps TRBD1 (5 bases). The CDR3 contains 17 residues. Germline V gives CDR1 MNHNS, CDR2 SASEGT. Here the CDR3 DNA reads TGTGCCAGCAGTGAAGTGGGGGGGAGCTCCTATAATTCACCCCTCCACTTC. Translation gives CASSEVGGSSYNSPLHF.

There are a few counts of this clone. The CDR3 is CASSLSGGALHF. CDR3 nucleotides: TGTGCCAGCAGTTTGTCCGGCGGGGCCCTCCACTTT. The rearrangement joins TRBV6-5 to TRBJ1-6, with D hard to call. Deletions cut 4 bases from V and 14 bases from J, with 12 bases between. CDR1 is MNHEY, CDR2 SVGAGI, per germline. This CDR3 spans 12 amino acids.

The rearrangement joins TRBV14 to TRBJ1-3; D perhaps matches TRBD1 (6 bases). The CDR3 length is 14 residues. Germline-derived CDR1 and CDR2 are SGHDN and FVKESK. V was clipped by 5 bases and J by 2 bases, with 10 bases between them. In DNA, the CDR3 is TGTGCCAGCAGCTCAGGGGTAGCTGGAAACACCATATATTTT. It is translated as CASSSGVAGNTIYF.

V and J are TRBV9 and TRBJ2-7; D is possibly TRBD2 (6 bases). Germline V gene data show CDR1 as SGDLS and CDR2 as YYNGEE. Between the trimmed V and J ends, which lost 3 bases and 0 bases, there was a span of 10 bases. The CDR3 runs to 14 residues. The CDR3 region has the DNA TGTGCCAGCAGCGCCTCTAGCGCCTCCTACGAGCAGTACTTC. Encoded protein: CASSASSASYEQYF.

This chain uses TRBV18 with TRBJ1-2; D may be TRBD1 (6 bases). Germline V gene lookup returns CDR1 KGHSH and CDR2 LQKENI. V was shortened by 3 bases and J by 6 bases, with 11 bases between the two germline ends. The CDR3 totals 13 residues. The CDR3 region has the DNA TGTGCCAGCTCACCCCGGACAGAGGATGGCTACACCTTC. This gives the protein CASSPRTEDGYTF.

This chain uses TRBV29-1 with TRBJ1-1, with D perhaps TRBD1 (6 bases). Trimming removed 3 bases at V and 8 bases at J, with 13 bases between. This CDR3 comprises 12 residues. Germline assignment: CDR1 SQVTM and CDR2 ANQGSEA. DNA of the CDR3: TGCAGCGTTGATGGGGGCGGTCAAGAAGCTTTCTTT. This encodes CSVDGGGQEAFF.

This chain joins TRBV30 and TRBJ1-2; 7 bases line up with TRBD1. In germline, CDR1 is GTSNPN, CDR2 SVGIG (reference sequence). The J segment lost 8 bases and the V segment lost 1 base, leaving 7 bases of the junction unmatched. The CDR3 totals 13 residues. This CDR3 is CAWSAGQLVGYTF. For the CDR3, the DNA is TGTGCCTGGAGTGCGGGACAGCTCGTAGGCTACACCTTC.

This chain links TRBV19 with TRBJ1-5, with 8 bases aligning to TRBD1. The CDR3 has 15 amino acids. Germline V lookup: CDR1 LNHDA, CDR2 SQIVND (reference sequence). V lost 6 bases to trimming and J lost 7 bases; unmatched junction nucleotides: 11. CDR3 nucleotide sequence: TGTGCCAGTAGCGACGCGAACAGGGGGGGCCAGCCCCAGCATTTT. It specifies CASSDANRGGQPQHF.

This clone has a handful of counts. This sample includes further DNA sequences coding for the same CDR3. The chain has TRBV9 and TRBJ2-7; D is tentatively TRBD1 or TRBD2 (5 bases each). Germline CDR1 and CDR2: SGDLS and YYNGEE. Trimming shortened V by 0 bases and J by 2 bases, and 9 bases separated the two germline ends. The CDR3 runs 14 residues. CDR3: CASSVEQGAYEQYF. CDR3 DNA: TGTGCCAGCAGCGTAGAGCAGGGAGCCTACGAGCAGTACTTC.